This T cell receptor (beta chain) was recorded in a study of molecular identifiers for immune sequencing clone quantification. TCRdb re-called the PCR reads through MiXCR, storing one row per CDR3 protein. The data hold about 640,000 distinct CDR3 sequences, with 20% observed a single time. Germline assignment: CDR1 SQVTM and CDR2 ANQGSEA. The CDR3 is 17 amino acids. The J segment lost 4 bases and the V segment lost 3 bases, leaving 9 bases of the junction unmatched. The clonotype was recovered from a human donor in good health. Some libraries in this study had Jurkat cell RNA spiked in. The sample was naive CD8+ T cells from blood, with Jurkat cell RNA spiked in. The subset was: FACS-sorted CD8+CD4-CCR7+CD45RA+ naive T cells. The gene calls are TRBV29-1 and TRBJ2-1; 13 bases match TRBD2. The CDR3: CSVEGLAGTLIYNEQFF. The CDR3 nucleotides read TGCAGCGTTGAGGGACTAGCGGGAACTTTGATTTACAATGAGCAGTTCTTC.